These 20 T cell receptor beta chains were all obtained from the same sample, sequenced in a study of blood T cell repertoires in COVID-19. The repertoire was sequenced with immunoSEQ multiplex PCR; TCRdb's copy has only in-frame clones and lacks some. Here the sample spans about 160,000 clones, about 80% being singletons. Sample: peripheral blood. All receptors come from a man between 65 and 85 years old with acute or convalescent COVID-19.

The J gene is TRBJ2-2, the V gene TRBV19, with D maybe TRBD1 (6 bases). The CDR3 spans 18 residues. Trimming removed 5 bases at V and 3 bases at J, with 22 bases between. From germline, CDR1 is LNHDA and CDR2 SQIVND (reference sequence). CDR3: CASSLTPDSFLYTGELFF. The CDR3 coding sequence is TGTGCCAGTAGTCTCACGCCGGACAGTTTTCTTTACACCGGGGAGCTGTTTTTT.

The genes are TRBV12-3 or TRBV12-4 and TRBJ1-4; no firm D call. With 6 bases removed from V and 6 bases from J, the gap between germline ends came to 8 bases. The length of the CDR3 is 12 residues. The DNA of the CDR3 is TGTGCCAGCAGCCAGAATGATGAAAAACTGTTTTTT. Translated, it gives CASSQNDEKLFF.

J is TRBJ2-2 and V is TRBV3-1 (or the pseudogene TRBV3-2); 10 nucleotides line up with TRBD2. With V trimmed by 4 bases and J by 5 bases, 7 bases remained unmatched. CDR1 is LGHDT, CDR2 YNNKEL, per germline (reference sequence). This CDR3 has 16 amino acids. The CDR3 region is CASSPASGSVTGELFF. DNA for the CDR3: TGTGCCAGCAGCCCGGCTAGCGGGAGTGTGACCGGGGAGCTGTTTTTT.

The V call is TRBV28, the J call TRBJ1-5, with 7 bases that match TRBD1. Germline V CDR1 and CDR2: MDHEN, SYDVKM. V lost 3 bases to trimming and J lost 2 bases; unmatched junction nucleotides: 7. There are 16 residues in the CDR3. CDR3 DNA: TGTGCCAGCAGTTTCCACAGGGGCGGGGGCAATCAGCCCCAGCATTTT. Translated, it gives CASSFHRGGGNQPQHF.

The chain carries TRBV9 and TRBJ2-3; the match to TRBD2 covers 13 bases. J lost 6 bases, V lost 0 bases, and 4 bases had no gene match. The CDR3 sequence is 16 residues long. Germline-derived CDR1 and CDR2 are SGDLS and YYNGEE. The CDR3 region is CASSVGTSGSGDTQYF. CDR3 coding DNA: TGTGCCAGCAGCGTAGGGACTAGCGGGAGCGGGGATACGCAGTATTTT. The full variable domain, completed using reference TRBV9 and TRBJ2-3, is DSGVTQTPKHLITATGQRVTLRCSPRSGDLSVYWYQQSLDQGLQFLIQYYNGEERAKGNILERFSAQQFPDLHSELNLSSLELGDSALYFCASSVGTSGSGDTQYFGPGTRLTVL.

The J gene is TRBJ2-1, the V gene TRBV9, with TRBD2 identical over 9 bases. The V gene's germline CDR1 is SGDLS and CDR2 YYNGEE. V gave up 3 bases and J gave up 2 bases; unmatched junction bases: 3. CDR3 length: 15 residues. The DNA for the CDR3 is TGTGCCAGCAGCGGTAGCGGGAGTACCTACAATGAGCAGTTCTTC. It yields the protein CASSGSGSTYNEQFF. The full variable domain, its missing parts supplied by reference TRBV9 and TRBJ2-1, is DSGVTQTPKHLITATGQRVTLRCSPRSGDLSVYWYQQSLDQGLQFLIQYYNGEERAKGNILERFSAQQFPDLHSELNLSSLELGDSALYFCASSGSGSTYNEQFFGPGTRLTVL.

This clone occurred a few times. The chain employs TRBV6-1 and TRBJ1-5, with a tentative D call TRBD1 (6 bases). CDR3 length equals 17 residues. The V end was cut by 1 base, the J end by 0 bases, with 13 bases between. Germline V gene lookup returns CDR1 MNHNS and CDR2 SASEGT. The CDR3 DNA reads TGTGCCAGCAGTGAAGGCAGGGGCGGATATAGCAATCAGCCCCAGCATTTT. Encoded protein: CASSEGRGGYSNQPQHF.

The chain joins TRBV6-5 to TRBJ1-1; D gene ambiguous. The V gene's germline CDR1 is MNHEY and CDR2 SVGAGI. The CDR3 has 12 residues. V lost 6 bases and J lost 8, with 13 bases in between. The CDR3 DNA is TGTGCCAGCAGCCGGGTCGTGCCCGAAGCTTTCTTT. As protein: CASSRVVPEAFF.

This chain joins TRBV28 and TRBJ1-3; D is uncertain. V was trimmed by 5 bases and J by 0 bases, leaving 8 bases between them. In germline, CDR1 is MDHEN, CDR2 SYDVKM. This CDR3 is built from 14 residues. The CDR3 reads CASSPWASGNTIYF. The CDR3 DNA reads as TGTGCCAGCAGTCCGTGGGCCTCTGGAAACACCATATATTTT.

This rearrangement joins TRBV5-4 to TRBJ1-6; D is undetermined. V lost 4 bases and J lost 6, with 8 bases in between. This CDR3 has 13 amino acids. The germline gives CDR1 SGHNT, CDR2 YYREEE (reference sequence). CDR3 sequence: CASSPGSNSPLHF. CDR3 DNA sequence: TGTGCCAGCAGCCCCGGGAGTAATTCACCCCTCCACTTT. The whole variable domain, filled in from reference TRBV5-4 and TRBJ1-6, reads ETGVTQSPTHLIKTRGQQVTLRCSSQSGHNTVSWYQQALGQGPQFIFQYYREEENGRGNFPPRFSGLQFPNYSSELNVNALELDDSALYLCASSPGSNSPLHFGNGTRLTVT.

This rearrangement joins TRBV6-1 to TRBJ1-2; no clear D. V was trimmed by 0 bases and J by 7 bases, leaving 12 bases between them. Germline CDR1 is MNHNS and CDR2 is SASEGT. The CDR3 loop spans 14 amino acids. CDR3 nucleotide sequence: TGTGCCAGCAGTGAAGCGAACTCGTATTTTGGCTACACCTTC. Encoded protein: CASSEANSYFGYTF.

The CDR3, as DNA: TGTGCCAGCAGCGTATTAACGGCAGATACGCAGTATTTT. It specifies CASSVLTADTQYF. This chain uses TRBV9 with TRBJ2-3; D call uncertain. The V and J ends lost 1 base and 4 bases respectively, with 7 bases between them. CDR1 and CDR2 from the germline V gene are SGDLS and YYNGEE. There are 13 residues in the CDR3. Full variable domain (remainder filled in from reference TRBV9 and TRBJ2-3): DSGVTQTPKHLITATGQRVTLRCSPRSGDLSVYWYQQSLDQGLQFLIQYYNGEERAKGNILERFSAQQFPDLHSELNLSSLELGDSALYFCASSVLTADTQYFGPGTRLTVL.

V and J are TRBV6-1 and TRBJ1-5, with D perhaps TRBD1 (6 bases). From germline, CDR1 is MNHNS and CDR2 SASEGT. V dropped 2 bases and J dropped 5 bases, with 13 bases sitting between them. The CDR3 is 15 residues long. CDR3 in amino acids: CASSESGAGDQPQHF. The CDR3 DNA follows: TGTGCCAGCAGTGAATCAGGGGCAGGTGATCAGCCCCAGCATTTT.

The chain employs TRBV24-1 and TRBJ2-5; 8 bases map to TRBD1. This CDR3 region has 16 residues. CDR1 and CDR2 (germline): KGHDR, SFDVKD. V was clipped by 5 bases and J by 2 bases; unmatched bases: 9. CDR3 in DNA: TGTGCCACCAGTGCTCCCGACAGGGGAGGTCAAGAGACCCAGTACTTC. Translation gives CATSAPDRGGQETQYF.

V usage is TRBV6-5 and J usage is TRBJ1-5; 8 bases align to TRBD1. Germline trimming cut 6 bases from V and 11 bases from J; bases unmatched to any gene: 9. Germline CDR1 and CDR2: MNHEY and SVGAGI. CDR3 length: 13 residues. Here the CDR3 reads CASSRQGMGAQHF. CDR3 DNA sequence: TGTGCCAGCAGCCGACAGGGGATGGGGGCCCAGCATTTT.

The chain carries TRBV7-9 and TRBJ2-1, with D unclear. V dropped 1 base and J dropped 0 bases, with 7 bases sitting between them. The CDR3 covers 15 residues. Germline V gene lookup returns CDR1 SEHNR and CDR2 FQNEAQ (reference sequence). Written as DNA, the CDR3 is TGTGCCAGCAGCTTAGAAGTCTACTCCTACAATGAGCAGTTCTTC. Protein product: CASSLEVYSYNEQFF.

This clone appeared once. The J gene is TRBJ2-1, the V gene TRBV7-2; a possible D gene is TRBD2 (6 bases). The CDR3 is made up of 15 amino acids. Trimming took off 6 bases at V and 0 bases at J, with 12 bases between the two ends. CDR1 and CDR2 from the germline V gene are SGHTA and FQGNSA. The CDR3 spells CASSLYGGSYNEQFF. CDR3 coding DNA: TGTGCCAGCAGTCTATACGGGGGCTCCTACAATGAGCAGTTCTTC.

The V and J genes are TRBV6-6 and TRBJ1-5; 7 nucleotides align to TRBD1. Trimming removed 4 bases from V and 3 bases from J; junction bases left unmatched: 6. CDR3 length: 15 residues. Per germline, CDR1 MNHNY and CDR2 SVGAGI (reference sequence). The CDR3 DNA follows: TGTGCCAGCAGTTCCGGGACAGCGAACAATCAGCCCCAGCATTTT. This gives the protein CASSSGTANNQPQHF.

This sequence joins TRBV3-1 (or the pseudogene TRBV3-2) and TRBJ2-7, with 10 bases that match TRBD1. Germline loops: CDR1 LGHDT, CDR2 YNNKEL (reference sequence). The CDR3 has 14 residues. V lost 0 bases, J lost 6 bases, and 2 bases stayed unmatched. The CDR3, as DNA: TGTGCCAGCAGCCAAGAATGGGACAGGGGCGAGCAGTACTTC. As protein: CASSQEWDRGEQYF.

The genes are TRBV7-9 and TRBJ1-4; 9 bases are a match to TRBD1. The CDR3 covers 15 residues. Germline trimming cut 5 bases from V and 7 bases from J; bases unmatched to any gene: 8. The germline CDR1 and CDR2 sequences are SEHNR and FQNEAQ (reference sequence). The CDR3 reads CASSIQQGASEKLFF. As DNA, the CDR3 is TGTGCCAGCAGCATACAACAGGGGGCAAGTGAAAAACTGTTTTTT.